This TCR beta chain appears in the sequencing data of a study of blood T cells in healthy people across ages. Whole-study findings and limits: Strong correlation linked observed beta diversity and percent naive T cells. Researchers said unsorted PBMCs prevented a conclusive naive versus antigen-experienced comparison.

The authors ran a second PCR of about 6 to 11 cycles using a sample-barcoded 5' primer and a J-beta primer mix. MiXCR, applied by TCRdb to the 5' RACE reads, yields one record per CDR3 protein. The data show about 640,000 distinct CDR3 sequences, roughly three fifths seen once. As concerns this clonotype: Antigen unknown.

The authors isolated at least 6 million PBMCs per sample. No fewer than 5.5 micrograms of total RNA were isolated from every sample. The germline V gene encodes CDR1 MDHEN and CDR2 SYDVKM. This CDR3 region has 15 residues. The V gene end was trimmed by 8 bases and the J gene end by 2 bases; junction bases not matched to a gene: 7. The TCR sequence derives from a man in his 60s in good health. V gene TRBV28 combines with J gene TRBJ1-1, with 11 bases identical to TRBD1. The sequenced material came from blood. The CDR3 region has the DNA TGTGCCAGCCGCGGGACAGGGGGGTTCAACACTGAAGCTTTCTTT. Translating gives CASRGTGGFNTEAFF.